The next 7 T cell receptor beta chains were all read from a single sample in a study of T cell responses to AZD1222 COVID-19 vaccine. Measured with immunoSEQ multiplex PCR; TCRdb has only the in-frame clones, and not every one. The sample lists around 190,000 clones; 91% were seen once. The source material was peripheral blood, sampled 28 days after the second AZD1222 dose. The receptor set was obtained from an adult who received the AZD1222 COVID-19 vaccine.

The chain has TRBV7-3 and TRBJ1-2; D is ambiguous. The germline V gene encodes CDR1 SGHTA and CDR2 FQGTGA. CDR3 length: 13 residues. V lost 5 bases to trimming and J lost 6 bases, with 13 bases between them. In DNA, the CDR3 is TGTGCCAGCAGCCTAGGCACTGGGGATGGCTACACCTTC. Translation gives CASSLGTGDGYTF.

V is TRBV2 and J is TRBJ1-2; 8 bases map to TRBD1. The CDR3 spans 14 residues. The V gene's germline CDR1 is SNHLY and CDR2 FYNNEI. Losses at the gene ends were 2 bases for V and 4 bases for J; bases not matched to a gene: 3. In DNA, the CDR3 is TGTGCCAGCAGTGAAACGGGACAGGTCTATGGCTACACCTTC. Its protein product is CASSETGQVYGYTF.

This sequence joins TRBV24-1 and TRBJ2-3; 9 bases match TRBD1. Trimming cost V 1 base and J 1 base; bases outside gene matches: 5. This CDR3 is built from 17 residues. Germline V CDR1 and CDR2: KGHDR, SFDVKD. This CDR3 reads CATSDFKGQGCTDTQYF. CDR3 coding DNA: TGTGCCACCAGTGATTTTAAGGGACAGGGTTGCACAGATACGCAGTATTTT.

V gene TRBV9 combines with J gene TRBJ2-5; D gene uncertain. The CDR3 covers 14 residues. CDR1 SGDLS and CDR2 YYNGEE come from the germline V gene. Trimming removed 3 bases from V and 1 base from J, with 10 bases in between. CDR3 region: CASSAYSSQETQYF. CDR3 DNA sequence: TGTGCCAGCAGCGCCTACAGTAGCCAAGAGACCCAGTACTTC.

The V and J genes are TRBV29-1 and TRBJ1-2; D perhaps matches TRBD1 (5 bases). Per the germline V gene, CDR1 is SQVTM and CDR2 is ANQGSEA. V lost 5 bases, J lost 4 bases, and 17 bases lay in between. The CDR3 loop spans 14 amino acids. This CDR3 is CSVSPHGGSYGYTF. CDR3 DNA sequence: TGCAGCGTTTCCCCTCACGGGGGGAGCTATGGCTACACCTTC.

The table lists this clone with a count of one. This chain links TRBV5-1 with TRBJ2-6; D remains unclear. Looked up from germline, CDR1 is SGHRS and CDR2 is YFSETQ. V shed 0 bases and J shed 4 bases, with 11 bases lying between them. This CDR3 has 16 amino acids. The CDR3 here is CASSLEAALGANVLTF. The CDR3 coding sequence is TGCGCCAGCAGCTTGGAAGCAGCCTTAGGGGCCAACGTCCTGACTTTC.

Concerning this clone: This specimen includes other DNA sequences encoding the same CDR3. This chain uses TRBV11-2 with TRBJ2-7, with D hard to call. The CDR3 extends over 14 amino acids. CDR1 is SGHAT, CDR2 FQNNGV, per germline. The V gene lost 5 bases and the J gene lost 3 bases, with 14 bases spanning the gap. CDR3 nucleotides: TGTGCCAGCAGCCGTCTAGGACGCAGCTACGAGCAGTACTTC. It translates to CASSRLGRSYEQYF.